This entry is about one T cell receptor beta chain. As yet, its antigen is unknown. The sample is drawn from a study of human T cells and chemical hapten exposure. Study results and caveats: High-frequency TCRs, those above 1 in 1000, stayed the same after DPC sensitization.

TCRdb reprocessed the RACE reads with MiXCR, giving one entry per CDR3 protein. The sample consists of about 360,000 distinct CDR3 sequences, around 7% of them appearing once. Time point denoted: patch test 1, 2 weeks after DPC sensitization. Treatment denoted: therapeutic diphenylcyclopropenone sensitization with weekly scalp DPC. The germline CDR1 and CDR2 sequences are ENHRY and SYGVKD. V lost 4 bases to trimming and J lost 2 bases, with 17 bases between them. The CDR3 has 17 amino acids. The TCR sequence derives from a woman under 30 with alopecia areata. Some clones in this sample may be carry-over from other donors' samples. The chain recombines TRBV10-3 with TRBJ2-2, with D possibly TRBD2 on 6 matching bases. The sample here was whole blood, taken in connection with sensitization to the hapten diphenylcyclopropenone (DPC). The DNA of the CDR3 is TGTGCCATCAGTGTGGCTCCGGGGACTTTAAACACCGGGGAGCTGTTTTTT. It yields the protein CAISVAPGTLNTGELFF.